These 18 T cell receptor beta chains came from one sample sequenced in a study of shared clonotypes between healthy human individuals. Sequencing used immunoSEQ multiplex PCR; TCRdb keeps in-frame clones, though not all of them. The table lists roughly 2,500,000 clones, approximately 93% of them singletons, with about 0.38% in the top ten. Sequenced: naive CD4+ T cells from PBMCs. The sample's subset: CD45RA+ positively selected. The receptor set was obtained from a man in his late teens or twenties in good health. Some clones in this sample may be carry-over from other donors' samples.

V and J are TRBV4-1 and TRBJ1-5; perhaps TRBD1 as D (6 bases). Trimming removed 1 base from V and 7 bases from J, with 17 bases in between. Germline V CDR1 and CDR2: MGHRA, YSYEKL. The CDR3 loop spans 16 amino acids. CDR3 protein: CASSQGSWQGNQPQHF. CDR3 DNA sequence: TGCGCCAGCAGCCAAGGGTCCTGGCAGGGGAACCAGCCCCAGCATTTT.

As for this clone: The same CDR3 also results from other DNA sequences found in this sample. This chain connects TRBV29-1 to TRBJ2-7; 10 bases line up with TRBD1. V lost 6 bases and J lost 4; bases outside the gene matches: 3. Germline CDR1 reads SQVTM; CDR2 reads ANQGSEA. The CDR3 has 12 residues. This CDR3 is CSVAGQGYEQYF. DNA for the CDR3: TGCAGCGTGGCGGGACAGGGGTACGAGCAGTACTTC.

The chain recombines TRBV30 with TRBJ1-3; no clear D gene. Germline V gene data show CDR1 as GTSNPN and CDR2 as SVGIG (reference sequence). V lost 7 bases and J lost 2, with 9 bases in between. The CDR3 is 12 amino acids. The CDR3 is CAYQVTGNTIYF. The CDR3 nucleotides are TGTGCCTACCAAGTAACTGGAAACACCATATATTTT. The complete variable domain, with remaining parts taken from reference TRBV30 and TRBJ1-3, reads SQTIHQWPATLVQPVGSPLSLECTVEGTSNPNLYWYRQAAGRGLQLLFYSVGIGQISSEVPQNLSASRPQDRQFILSSKKLLLSDSGFYLCAYQVTGNTIYFGEGSWLTVV.

The chain uses TRBV28 and TRBJ2-7; D unclear. The V end lost 3 bases, the J end lost 2 bases, and 8 bases lay between the germline ends. Germline lookup yields CDR1 MDHEN and CDR2 SYDVKM. This CDR3 contains 13 residues. The CDR3 loop reads CASSFYGTYEQYF. CDR3 sequence (DNA): TGTGCCAGCAGTTTCTACGGAACCTACGAGCAGTACTTC.

A note on this clone: This sample includes further DNA sequences coding for the same CDR3. V and J are TRBV2 and TRBJ2-7; 9 nucleotides match TRBD2. The V and J ends lost 6 bases and 2 bases, in that order; junction bases with no gene match: 2. CDR1 is SNHLY, CDR2 FYNNEI, per germline. This CDR3 has 13 amino acids. In nucleotides, the CDR3 is TGTGCCAGCAGGCGGGGGGGTCCCTACGAGCAGTACTTC. This sequence encodes CASRRGGPYEQYF. The complete variable domain, with remaining parts taken from reference TRBV2 and TRBJ2-7, reads EPEVTQTPSHQVTQMGQEVILRCVPISNHLYFYWYRQILGQKVEFLVSFYNNEISEKSEIFDDQFSVERPDGSNFTLKIRSTKLEDSAMYFCASRRGGPYEQYFGPGTRLTVT.

The chain links TRBV7-3 to TRBJ2-7; D call uncertain. Trimming stripped 1 base from V and 3 bases from J, with 13 bases between. The CDR3 has 15 amino acids. Germline CDR1 is SGHTA and CDR2 is FQGTGA. In DNA, the CDR3 is TGTGCCAGCAGCTTAAATCCGGCAGCCTTCTACGAGCAGTACTTC. Its translation: CASSLNPAAFYEQYF.

This clone was detected only a few times. The chain uses TRBV28 and TRBJ1-5; 12 bases line up with TRBD1. This CDR3 is built from 18 residues. V lost 3 bases, J lost 5 bases, and 11 bases stayed unmatched. CDR1 and CDR2 from the germline V gene are MDHEN and SYDVKM. CDR3 sequence (DNA): TGTGCCAGCAGTTTGCCCCCGGGACAGGGGGCGTTATATCAGCCCCAGCATTTT. Translated: CASSLPPGQGALYQPQHF.

V is TRBV2 and J is TRBJ2-6; 8 bases map to TRBD2. V shed 6 bases, J shed 9 bases, and the junction held 7 bases outside the gene matches. The CDR3 loop spans 14 amino acids. Germline V gene data show CDR1 as SNHLY and CDR2 as FYNNEI. As DNA, the CDR3 is TGTGCCAGCAGCCGGGAGGGTGAGGGCAACGTCCTGACTTTC. Encoded protein: CASSREGEGNVLTF.

Regarding this clone: The sample contains more than one DNA sequence encoding this CDR3. V and J are TRBV19 and TRBJ2-3, with unresolved D. Germline CDR1 is LNHDA and CDR2 is SQIVND (reference sequence). The CDR3 sequence is 12 residues long. V lost 2 bases and J 3 bases, leaving 3 bases between the germline ends. CDR3 protein: CASSIRTDTQYF. CDR3 in DNA: TGTGCCAGTAGTATAAGGACAGATACGCAGTATTTT.

This chain's CDR3 is CASSATIGATEAFF. CDR3 sequence (DNA): TGTGCCAGCAGCGCTACCATCGGGGCCACTGAAGCTTTCTTT. The chain combines TRBV7-9 with TRBJ1-1; D might be TRBD1 (5 bases). Looked up from germline, CDR1 is SEHNR and CDR2 is FQNEAQ (reference sequence). CDR3 length: 14 residues. The V end was cut by 5 bases, the J end by 4 bases, with 14 bases between.

The chain is built from TRBV11-3 and TRBJ2-3; the D gene is possibly TRBD1 (6 bases). This CDR3 is built from 15 residues. V lost 1 base and J 1 base, leaving 9 bases between the germline ends. The germline V gene has CDR1 SGHNT and CDR2 YENEEA. The CDR3 nucleotides are TGTGCCAGCAGCTTAGGACAGGCCGGCACAGATACGCAGTATTTT. Translated: CASSLGQAGTDTQYF.

The rearrangement uses TRBV5-6 and TRBJ2-2; unclear D gene. In germline, CDR1 is SGHDT, CDR2 YYEEEE. With 0 bases removed from V and 0 bases from J, the gap between germline ends came to 9 bases. The CDR3 covers 16 residues. CDR3 sequence (DNA): TGTGCCAGCAGCTTGGTCGGTAGATCGAACACCGGGGAGCTGTTTTTT. Protein product: CASSLVGRSNTGELFF. The whole variable domain, filled in from reference TRBV5-6 and TRBJ2-2, reads DAGVTQSPTHLIKTRGQQVTLRCSPKSGHDTVSWYQQALGQGPQFIFQYYEEEERQRGNFPDRFSGHQFPNYSSELNVNALLLGDSALYLCASSLVGRSNTGELFFGEGSRLTVL.

The rearrangement uses TRBV2 and TRBJ2-7; 7 bases map to TRBD1. V was pared by 5 bases and J by 0 bases, with 7 bases of the junction left unmatched. CDR1 and CDR2 (germline): SNHLY, FYNNEI. The CDR3 contains 15 residues. CDR3 in amino acids: CASSTGTDYSYEQYF. DNA for the CDR3: TGTGCCAGCAGTACCGGGACAGATTACTCCTACGAGCAGTACTTC.

This clone was seen a single time. The V call is TRBV28, the J call TRBJ1-3; perhaps TRBD1 as D (5 bases). V lost 5 bases, J lost 5 bases, and 13 bases lay in between. The length of the CDR3 is 14 residues. CDR1 is MDHEN and CDR2 is SYDVKM in the germline V gene. CDR3 DNA: TGTGCCAGCAGTCTATCATTGGGGCGAAACACCATATATTTT. This gives the protein CASSLSLGRNTIYF.

V and J are TRBV5-6 and TRBJ1-1; unclear D gene. CDR3 length: 16 residues. The germline V gene has CDR1 SGHDT and CDR2 YYEEEE. V was trimmed by 0 bases and J by 2 bases, leaving 14 bases between them. The CDR3 DNA follows: TGTGCCAGCAGCTTGGTTGGACGGCAGAAAAACACTGAAGCTTTCTTT. Translating it yields CASSLVGRQKNTEAFF.

In its sample, this clone was seen once. The chain is built from TRBV4-2 and TRBJ2-7; D may be TRBD2 (5 bases). CDR1 and CDR2 from the germline V gene are LGHNA and YNFKEQ. This CDR3 has 15 amino acids. Trimming cost V 0 bases and J 2 bases, with 11 bases left between them. As DNA, the CDR3 is TGTGCCAGCAGCCAAGATGCGCGGGTCACCTACGAGCAGTACTTC. This sequence encodes CASSQDARVTYEQYF.

This sequence joins TRBV18 and TRBJ2-7; D is perhaps TRBD1 (7 bases). The germline CDR1 and CDR2 sequences are KGHSH and LQKENI. V shed 1 base and J shed 5 bases, with 24 bases lying between them. The CDR3 is made up of 18 amino acids. The CDR3 is CASSPQRQGGLRWDEQYF. In nucleotides, the CDR3 is TGTGCCAGCTCACCACAGAGGCAGGGGGGACTGCGATGGGACGAGCAGTACTTC. The full variable domain, completed using reference TRBV18 and TRBJ2-7, is NAGVMQNPRHLVRRRGQEARLRCSPMKGHSHVYWYRQLPEEGLKFMVYLQKENIIDESGMPKERFSAEFPKEGPSILRIQQVVRGDSAAYFCASSPQRQGGLRWDEQYFGPGTRLTVT.

The rearrangement uses TRBV4-1 and TRBJ1-4; D may be TRBD1 (5 bases). Per germline, CDR1 MGHRA and CDR2 YSYEKL. This CDR3 comprises 15 residues. Trimming pared 0 bases from V and 8 bases from J, leaving 13 bases between. Here the CDR3 DNA reads TGCGCCAGCAGCCAAGAACCGGGGCTTGGAGAAAAACTGTTTTTT. It translates to CASSQEPGLGEKLFF.